The 30 T cell receptor beta chains presented below share a single source sample, sequenced in a study of beta chain features in type 1 diabetes. What was sequenced were expressed TCRB transcripts, since all of the isolated RNA had been reverse transcribed. Clones were read by immunoSEQ multiplex PCR, and TCRdb kept only the in-frame ones, dropping some. The sample shows 150,000 or so clones, about 9.7% of them seen only once. Material for sequencing was central memory CD4+ T cells from blood. These receptors all come from a woman between 35 and 50 years old in good health.

The rearrangement uses TRBV7-2 and TRBJ2-5, with 11 bases identical to TRBD2. Germline-derived CDR1 and CDR2 are SGHTA and FQGNSA. The CDR3 is made up of 14 amino acids. V was pared by 9 bases and J by 5 bases, with 8 bases of the junction left unmatched. The CDR3 DNA reads TGTGCCAGTAATCTAGCGGGGGGTTGGGAGACCCAGTACTTC. This gives the protein CASNLAGGWETQYF.

This clone was seen repeatedly, ten times or more. This chain uses TRBV14 with TRBJ2-6; D may be TRBD1 (5 bases). V gave up 4 bases and J gave up 0 bases, with 16 bases separating them. Looked up from germline, CDR1 is SGHDN and CDR2 is FVKESK. The CDR3 totals 18 residues. CDR3 sequence reads: CASSRVAGIPSGANVLTF. As DNA, the CDR3 is TGTGCCAGCAGCCGAGTGGCAGGGATCCCCTCTGGGGCCAACGTCCTGACTTTC.

The chain links TRBV30 to TRBJ2-2, with 7 positions matching TRBD2. Germline CDR1 reads GTSNPN; CDR2 reads SVGIG (reference sequence). V lost 5 bases to trimming and J lost 5 bases; unmatched junction nucleotides: 11. The CDR3 contains 15 residues. CDR3 sequence: CAWAEGRGETGELFF. CDR3 coding DNA: TGTGCCTGGGCAGAGGGACGGGGGGAAACCGGGGAGCTGTTTTTT.

V usage is TRBV18 and J usage is TRBJ1-6; 7 bases are shared with TRBD1. The germline V gene encodes CDR1 KGHSH and CDR2 LQKENI. V was clipped by 3 bases and J by 8 bases; unmatched bases: 13. This CDR3 is built from 17 residues. CDR3 in DNA: TGTGCCAGCTCACCCCAGCCCCCACAGGGGTCCTATTCACCCCTCCACTTT. Translation: CASSPQPPQGSYSPLHF.

The CDR3 here is CASSPSGGYGYTF. The DNA of the CDR3 is TGTGCCAGCTCACCGTCAGGGGGCTATGGCTACACCTTC. This sequence joins TRBV18 and TRBJ1-2, with 7 bases fitting TRBD1. The CDR3 totals 13 residues. V lost 3 bases, J lost 4 bases, and 2 bases stayed unmatched. The germline CDR1 and CDR2 sequences are KGHSH and LQKENI.

V and J are TRBV20-1 and TRBJ2-1, with TRBD1 as a possible D gene (5 bases). Germline assignment: CDR1 DFQATT and CDR2 SNEGSKA (reference sequence). The CDR3 is 11 amino acids. V lost 5 bases and J lost 10, with 12 bases in between. The CDR3 reads CSALQTVEQFF. The CDR3, as DNA: TGCAGTGCTCTACAGACAGTAGAGCAGTTCTTC.

J is TRBJ2-3 and V is TRBV7-2; 10 bases fit TRBD2. CDR1 and CDR2 from the germline V gene are SGHTA and FQGNSA. This CDR3 has 16 amino acids. V was pared by 2 bases and J by 6 bases, with 8 bases of the junction left unmatched. The chain's CDR3 is CASSLISGGEGDTQYF. In DNA, the CDR3 is TGTGCCAGCAGCTTAATAAGCGGGGGGGAGGGGGATACGCAGTATTTT.

This clone was counted many times. This chain joins TRBV14 and TRBJ1-6; 7 positions agree with TRBD1. Germline lookup yields CDR1 SGHDN and CDR2 FVKESK. V lost 2 bases and J lost 17; bases outside the gene matches: 6. The CDR3 totals 12 residues. CDR3 nucleotide sequence: TGTGCCAGCAGCCAATCTGGACAGGTCTTCCACTTT. Protein: CASSQSGQVFHF.

The chain links TRBV5-1 to TRBJ1-1; D not resolved. The CDR3 consists of 15 residues. Germline V gene sequence: CDR1 SGHRS, CDR2 YFSETQ. With 3 bases removed from V and 4 bases from J, the gap between germline ends came to 16 bases. CDR3 coding DNA: TGCGCCAGCAGCTCCCGCCCCGGCGGGGTCACTGAAGCTTTCTTT. It is translated as CASSSRPGGVTEAFF.

The rearrangement joins TRBV15 to TRBJ1-2; 8 nucleotides match TRBD1. The CDR3 covers 15 residues. V shed 5 bases, J shed 7 bases, and the junction held 12 bases outside the gene matches. Per the germline V gene, CDR1 is LNHNV and CDR2 is YYDKDF (reference sequence). CDR3 sequence (DNA): TGTGCCACCAGCGGACAGGGCCCGAGGAGTAGTGGCTACACCTTC. This codes for CATSGQGPRSSGYTF.

This clone was recorded a few times. This rearrangement joins TRBV4-1 to TRBJ1-1; 7 bases fit TRBD1. The CDR3 consists of 16 residues. Germline-derived CDR1 and CDR2 are MGHRA and YSYEKL. V was pared by 4 bases and J by 2 bases, with 10 bases of the junction left unmatched. CDR3 in amino acids: CASSLPPGQKNTEAFF. The CDR3 DNA reads as TGCGCCAGCAGCCTCCCTCCGGGACAGAAAAACACTGAAGCTTTCTTT.

The chain has TRBV5-4 and TRBJ2-5; TRBD2 matches at 13 bases. Per the germline V gene, CDR1 is SGHNT and CDR2 is YYREEE (reference sequence). Germline trimming cut 6 bases from V and 5 bases from J; bases unmatched to any gene: 10. The CDR3 contains 16 residues. DNA for the CDR3: TGTGCCAGCACGCTCTGGACTAGCGGGGGCGGGGAGACCCAGTACTTC. Its translation: CASTLWTSGGGETQYF.

This clone was detected only a few times. The chain uses TRBV7-9 and TRBJ2-7; D remains unclear. The CDR3 sequence is 14 residues long. V gave up 0 bases and J gave up 6 bases, with 12 bases separating them. Germline CDR1 reads SEHNR; CDR2 reads FQNEAQ (reference sequence). The CDR3 region has the DNA TGTGCCAGCAGCTTAGCGCTAGTGAAAGGCGAGCAGTACTTC. It is translated as CASSLALVKGEQYF.

In this sample, this clone turned up many times. V gene TRBV7-2 combines with J gene TRBJ2-1; no reliable D call. CDR3 length: 17 residues. Per germline, CDR1 SGHTA and CDR2 FQGNSA. V lost 6 bases, J lost 0 bases, and 18 bases lay in between. The CDR3 loop is CASREQPFESSYNEQFF. CDR3 nucleotides: TGTGCCAGCAGGGAACAGCCCTTCGAGAGCTCCTACAATGAGCAGTTCTTC.

The rearrangement joins TRBV2 to TRBJ1-4; weak D call: TRBD1 (5 bases). In germline, CDR1 is SNHLY, CDR2 FYNNEI. The CDR3 extends over 15 amino acids. The V end lost 0 bases, the J end lost 7 bases, and 12 bases lay between the germline ends. The CDR3 nucleotides are TGTGCCAGCAGTGAAGCGCTAGGGGTGGCTGAAAAACTGTTTTTT. Translated, it gives CASSEALGVAEKLFF.

This clone was seen a few times. The rearrangement joins TRBV6-5 to TRBJ2-3, with D possibly TRBD1 on 5 matching bases. The CDR3 consists of 13 residues. From germline, CDR1 is MNHEY and CDR2 SVGAGI. Trimming cost V 8 bases and J 3 bases, with 12 bases left between them. The CDR3 nucleotides read TGTGCCAGCCGAGAACCAGGGACAGATACGCAGTATTTT. As protein: CASREPGTDTQYF.

The sample holds a few counts of this clone. The J gene is TRBJ1-1, the V gene TRBV29-1, with TRBD1 as a possible D gene (5 bases). This CDR3 region has 14 residues. The germline V gene encodes CDR1 SQVTM and CDR2 ANQGSEA. Between the trimmed V and J ends, which lost 0 bases and 4 bases, there was a span of 12 bases. CDR3 coding DNA: TGCAGCGTTGAAGAGAAGGGGTCGGGCACTGAAGCTTTCTTT. This gives the protein CSVEEKGSGTEAFF.

The chain is built from TRBV5-6 and TRBJ2-7, with D possibly matching TRBD1 (5 bases). V was trimmed by 0 bases and J by 5 bases, leaving 15 bases between them. Germline V CDR1 and CDR2: SGHDT, YYEEEE. This CDR3 is 15 amino acids long. The DNA of the CDR3 is TGTGCCAGCAGCTTGGGTCCCCCAGGGAACAACGAGCAGTACTTC. Residues: CASSLGPPGNNEQYF.

The chain has TRBV6-4 and TRBJ2-5; 10 bases are shared with TRBD2. Trimming took 6 bases from V and 5 from J; bases not matched to a gene: 9. The CDR3 is made up of 15 amino acids. The germline gives CDR1 MRHNA, CDR2 SNTAGT. CDR3 in amino acids: CASSVAGGRTETQYF. The CDR3 DNA follows: TGTGCCAGCAGCGTAGCGGGGGGTCGTACGGAGACCCAGTACTTC.

This clone appeared a few times. The chain recombines TRBV5-4 with TRBJ1-6, with 8 bases matching TRBD1. Per germline, CDR1 SGHNT and CDR2 YYREEE (reference sequence). The CDR3 has 14 residues. V lost 0 bases to trimming and J lost 9 bases; unmatched junction nucleotides: 2. CDR3: CASSLEQGASPLHF. CDR3 DNA sequence: TGTGCCAGCAGCTTGGAGCAGGGGGCTTCACCCCTCCACTTT.

The chain couples TRBV18 to TRBJ2-7; weak D call: TRBD1 (7 bases). With 3 bases removed from V and 6 bases from J, the gap between germline ends came to 15 bases. The germline V gene encodes CDR1 KGHSH and CDR2 LQKENI. The CDR3 is made up of 14 amino acids. DNA of the CDR3: TGTGCCAGCTCACCCAAGGAGGGGGCACGCGAGCAGTACTTC. Its protein product is CASSPKEGAREQYF.

In this sample, this clone turned up a few times. The rearrangement uses TRBV27 and TRBJ2-7, with D perhaps matching TRBD2 (5 bases). Germline CDR1 MNHEY, CDR2 SMNVEV (reference sequence). CDR3 length: 11 amino acids. Deletions cut 6 bases from V and 5 bases from J, with 8 bases between. Written as DNA, the CDR3 is TGTGCCAGCAGCAGGCGGGACGAGCAGTACTTC. Protein product: CASSRRDEQYF.

The chain joins TRBV19 to TRBJ2-2, with TRBD1 identical over 8 bases. The germline V gene encodes CDR1 LNHDA and CDR2 SQIVND (reference sequence). Trimming at V came to 1 base and at J to 5 bases, leaving 6 bases not matched to a gene. This CDR3 is 16 amino acids long. The CDR3 sequence: CASSIVQGAPTGELFF. As DNA, the CDR3 is TGTGCCAGTAGTATAGTTCAGGGGGCGCCTACCGGGGAGCTGTTTTTT.

This clone appeared once. This chain connects TRBV5-1 to TRBJ2-1; 10 bases align to TRBD1. CDR1 and CDR2 (germline): SGHRS, YFSETQ. The CDR3 covers 16 residues. V dropped 4 bases and J dropped 7; count of bases not matched to a gene: 11. The CDR3: CASSRRQGALVNEQFF. The CDR3 bases are TGCGCCAGCAGCCGGAGACAGGGGGCTCTAGTGAATGAGCAGTTCTTC.

This clone was seen a few times. The chain recombines TRBV29-1 with TRBJ2-3, with 9 bases matching TRBD2. The CDR3 runs to 14 residues. Trimming at V came to 3 bases and at J to 6 bases, leaving 7 bases not matched to a gene. The germline CDR1 and CDR2 sequences are SQVTM and ANQGSEA. CDR3 nucleotides: TGCAGCGTTGAGGAGCGGGGGGTTCGGGATACGCAGTATTTT. This translates into CSVEERGVRDTQYF.

The chain carries TRBV19 and TRBJ2-1; a possible D gene is TRBD1 (6 bases). CDR1 and CDR2 (germline): LNHDA, SQIVND (reference sequence). CDR3 length equals 16 residues. Trimming removed 5 bases at V and 3 bases at J, with 17 bases between. DNA of the CDR3: TGTGCCAGTAGTGTCAGCGCAACACAGGGCTACAATGAGCAGTTCTTC. Protein sequence: CASSVSATQGYNEQFF.

The table lists this clone with a few counts. The V and J genes are TRBV5-1 and TRBJ1-1; D uncertain. Germline V gene data show CDR1 as SGHRS and CDR2 as YFSETQ. The CDR3 sequence is 14 residues long. The V end lost 1 base, the J end lost 4 bases, and 11 bases lay between the germline ends. DNA of the CDR3: TGCGCCAGCAGCTTGTCCGCACAGAGCACTGAAGCTTTCTTT. Amino acid sequence: CASSLSAQSTEAFF.

The chain carries TRBV5-1 and TRBJ2-3, with TRBD2 as a possible D gene (5 bases). CDR3 size: 14 residues. Trimming pared 4 bases from V and 4 bases from J, leaving 13 bases between. The V gene's germline CDR1 is SGHRS and CDR2 YFSETQ. The CDR3 bases are TGCGCCAGCAGCCCCGGCCCGGGGTCAGATACGCAGTATTTT. Translating it yields CASSPGPGSDTQYF.

In its sample, this clone was seen a few times. The CDR3 DNA is TGTGCCAGTAGTACCGGACAGGGGACGAGCACCGGGGAGCTGTTTTTT. Its protein is CASSTGQGTSTGELFF. The chain has TRBV19 and TRBJ2-2; 9 positions match TRBD1. V dropped 4 bases and J dropped 4; count of bases not matched to a gene: 7. Per the germline V gene, CDR1 is LNHDA and CDR2 is SQIVND (reference sequence). This CDR3 region has 16 residues.

This clone was seen a few times. The chain recombines TRBV5-4 with TRBJ2-3, with TRBD2 identical over 11 bases. The length of the CDR3 is 17 residues. Trimming took 0 bases from V and 5 from J; bases not matched to a gene: 8. Germline values: CDR1 SGHNT, CDR2 YYREEE (reference sequence). In DNA form, the CDR3 reads TGTGCCAGCAGCTTGGGGCTAGCGGGGGGCAGGGGAGATACGCAGTATTTT. Its protein is CASSLGLAGGRGDTQYF. Together with reference TRBV5-4 and TRBJ2-3, the CDR3 gives the full variable domain: ETGVTQSPTHLIKTRGQQVTLRCSSQSGHNTVSWYQQALGQGPQFIFQYYREEENGRGNFPPRFSGLQFPNYSSELNVNALELDDSALYLCASSLGLAGGRGDTQYFGPGTRLTVL.